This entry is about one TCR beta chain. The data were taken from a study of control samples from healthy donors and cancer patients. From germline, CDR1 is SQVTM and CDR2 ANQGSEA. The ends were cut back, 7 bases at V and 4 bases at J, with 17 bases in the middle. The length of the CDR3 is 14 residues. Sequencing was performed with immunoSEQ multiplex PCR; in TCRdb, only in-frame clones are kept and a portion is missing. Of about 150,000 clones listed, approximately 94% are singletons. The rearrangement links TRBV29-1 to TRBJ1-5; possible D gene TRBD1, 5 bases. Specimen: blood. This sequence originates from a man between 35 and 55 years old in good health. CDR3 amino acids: CSALQGDGNQPQHF. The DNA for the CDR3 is TGCAGCGCCTTGCAGGGTGACGGAAATCAGCCCCAGCATTTT.